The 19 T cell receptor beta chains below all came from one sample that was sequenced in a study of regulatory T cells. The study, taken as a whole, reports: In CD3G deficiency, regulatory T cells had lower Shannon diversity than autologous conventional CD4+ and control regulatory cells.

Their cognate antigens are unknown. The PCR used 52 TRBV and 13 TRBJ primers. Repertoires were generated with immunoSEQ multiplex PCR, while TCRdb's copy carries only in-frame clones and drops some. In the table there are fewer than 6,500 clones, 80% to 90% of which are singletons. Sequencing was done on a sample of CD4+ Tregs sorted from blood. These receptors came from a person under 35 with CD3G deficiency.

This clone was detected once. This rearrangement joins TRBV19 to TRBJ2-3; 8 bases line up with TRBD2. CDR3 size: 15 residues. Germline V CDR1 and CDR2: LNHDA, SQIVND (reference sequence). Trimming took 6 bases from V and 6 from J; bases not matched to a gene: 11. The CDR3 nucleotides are TGTGCCAGTAGCCGGGGAGCGGGAGCCGGGGATACGCAGTATTTT. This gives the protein CASSRGAGAGDTQYF.

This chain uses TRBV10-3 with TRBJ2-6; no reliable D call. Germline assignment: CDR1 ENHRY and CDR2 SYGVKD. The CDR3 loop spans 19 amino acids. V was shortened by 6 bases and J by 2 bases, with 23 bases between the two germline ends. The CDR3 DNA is TGTGCCATCAGCCCCAGCCCAGCCAAAGTCTCGGCTGGGGCCAACGTCCTGACTTTC. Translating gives CAISPSPAKVSAGANVLTF.

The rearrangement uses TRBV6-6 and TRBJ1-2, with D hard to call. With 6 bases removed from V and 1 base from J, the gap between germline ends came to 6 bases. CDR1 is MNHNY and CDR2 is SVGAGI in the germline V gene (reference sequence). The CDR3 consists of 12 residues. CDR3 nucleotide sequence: TGTGCCAGCAGATGGCATAACTATGGCTACACCTTC. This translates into CASRWHNYGYTF.

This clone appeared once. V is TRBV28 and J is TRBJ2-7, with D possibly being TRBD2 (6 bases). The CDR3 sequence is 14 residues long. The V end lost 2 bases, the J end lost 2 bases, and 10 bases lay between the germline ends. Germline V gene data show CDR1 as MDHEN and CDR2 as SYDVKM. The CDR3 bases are TGTGCCAGCAGTTTAGCGGGACTCACCTACGAGCAGTACTTC. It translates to CASSLAGLTYEQYF.

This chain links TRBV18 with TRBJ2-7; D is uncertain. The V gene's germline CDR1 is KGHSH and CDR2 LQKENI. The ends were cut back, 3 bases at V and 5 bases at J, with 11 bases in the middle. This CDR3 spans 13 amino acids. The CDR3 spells CASSPSVYHEQYF. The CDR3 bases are TGTGCCAGCTCACCTTCCGTCTATCACGAGCAGTACTTC. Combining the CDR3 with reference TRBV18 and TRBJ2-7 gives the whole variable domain NAGVMQNPRHLVRRRGQEARLRCSPMKGHSHVYWYRQLPEEGLKFMVYLQKENIIDESGMPKERFSAEFPKEGPSILRIQQVVRGDSAAYFCASSPSVYHEQYFGPGTRLTVT.

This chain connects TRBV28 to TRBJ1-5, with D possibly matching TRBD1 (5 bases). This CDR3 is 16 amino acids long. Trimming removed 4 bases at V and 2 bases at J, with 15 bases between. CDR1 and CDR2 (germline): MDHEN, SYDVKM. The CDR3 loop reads CASSSGTVLGNQPQHF. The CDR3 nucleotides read TGTGCCAGCAGTTCCGGGACGGTCTTGGGCAATCAGCCCCAGCATTTT.

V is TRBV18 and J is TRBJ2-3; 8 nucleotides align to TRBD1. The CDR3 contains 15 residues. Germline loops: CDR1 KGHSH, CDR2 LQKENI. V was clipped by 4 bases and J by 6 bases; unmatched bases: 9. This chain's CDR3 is CASSLWTGTRDTQYF. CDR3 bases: TGTGCCAGCTCACTTTGGACAGGGACCCGGGATACGCAGTATTTT.

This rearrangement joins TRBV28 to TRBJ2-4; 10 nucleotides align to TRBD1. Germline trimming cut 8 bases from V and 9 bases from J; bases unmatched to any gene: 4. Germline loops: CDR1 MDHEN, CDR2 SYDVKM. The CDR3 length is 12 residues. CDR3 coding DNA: TGTGCCAGCGGACAGGGGGAGGGCATTCAGTACTTC. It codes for CASGQGEGIQYF. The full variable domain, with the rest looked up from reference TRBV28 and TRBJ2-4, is DVKVTQSSRYLVKRTGEKVFLECVQDMDHENMFWYRQDPGLGLRLIYFSYDVKMKEKGDIPEGYSVSREKKERFSLILESASTNQTSMYLCASGQGEGIQYFGAGTRLSVL.

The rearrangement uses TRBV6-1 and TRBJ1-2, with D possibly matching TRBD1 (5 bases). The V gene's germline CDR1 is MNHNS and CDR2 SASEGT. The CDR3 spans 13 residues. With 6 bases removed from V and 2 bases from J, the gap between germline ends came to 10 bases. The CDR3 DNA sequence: TGTGCCAGCAGCCCGGCAGGGAACTATGGCTACACCTTC. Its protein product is CASSPAGNYGYTF.

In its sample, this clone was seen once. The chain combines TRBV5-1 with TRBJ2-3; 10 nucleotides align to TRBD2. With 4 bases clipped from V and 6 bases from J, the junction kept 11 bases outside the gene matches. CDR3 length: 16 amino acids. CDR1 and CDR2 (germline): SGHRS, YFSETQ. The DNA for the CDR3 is TGCGCCAGCAGCCCCCTAGGAAGCGGGGGGGCCGATACGCAGTATTTT. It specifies CASSPLGSGGADTQYF. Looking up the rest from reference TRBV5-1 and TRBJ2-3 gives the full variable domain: KAGVTQTPRYLIKTRGQQVTLSCSPISGHRSVSWYQQTPGQGLQFLFEYFSETQRNKGNFPGRFSGRQFSNSRSEMNVSTLELGDSALYLCASSPLGSGGADTQYFGPGTRLTVL.

DNA for the CDR3: TGTGCCAGTAGTGTCCTTGGGGCAGCTGAAGCTTTCTTT. As protein: CASSVLGAAEAFF. This sequence joins TRBV19 and TRBJ1-1, with D maybe TRBD1 (5 bases). The V gene's germline CDR1 is LNHDA and CDR2 SQIVND (reference sequence). The CDR3 is 13 residues long. V dropped 5 bases and J dropped 6 bases, with 13 bases sitting between them.

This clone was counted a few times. The DNA for the CDR3 is TGCGCCAGCAGCTCGGGACCAGACGGGGAGCTGTTTTTT. Protein: CASSSGPDGELFF. The chain combines TRBV5-1 with TRBJ2-2; D tentatively reads TRBD1 or TRBD2 (5 bases each). The CDR3 has 13 amino acids. CDR1 is SGHRS and CDR2 is YFSETQ in the germline V gene. Between the trimmed V and J ends, which lost 3 bases and 7 bases, there was a span of 10 bases.

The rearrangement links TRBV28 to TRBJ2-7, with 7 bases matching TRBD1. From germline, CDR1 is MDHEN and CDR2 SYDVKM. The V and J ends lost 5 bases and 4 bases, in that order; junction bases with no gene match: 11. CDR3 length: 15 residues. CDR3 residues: CASSKPDRAGYEQYF. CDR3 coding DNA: TGTGCCAGCAGTAAACCCGACAGGGCCGGGTACGAGCAGTACTTC.

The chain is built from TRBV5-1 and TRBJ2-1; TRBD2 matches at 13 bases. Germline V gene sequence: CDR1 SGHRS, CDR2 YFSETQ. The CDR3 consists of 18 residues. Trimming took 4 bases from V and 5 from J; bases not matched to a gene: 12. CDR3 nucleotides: TGCGCCAGCAGCCCGGTCGGGGGACTAGCGGGAAAACACAATGAGCAGTTCTTC. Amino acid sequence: CASSPVGGLAGKHNEQFF.

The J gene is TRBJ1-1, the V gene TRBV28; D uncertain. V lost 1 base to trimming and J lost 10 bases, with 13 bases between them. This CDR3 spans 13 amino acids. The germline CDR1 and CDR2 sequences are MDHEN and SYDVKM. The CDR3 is CASSLSPDLRAFF. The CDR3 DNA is TGTGCCAGCAGTTTATCCCCGGACCTCCGAGCTTTCTTT.

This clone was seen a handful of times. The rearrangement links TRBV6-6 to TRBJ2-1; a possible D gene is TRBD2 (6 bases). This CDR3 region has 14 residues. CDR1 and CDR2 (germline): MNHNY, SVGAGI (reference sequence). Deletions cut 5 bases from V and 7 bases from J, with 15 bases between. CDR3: CASSNSGLGNEQFF. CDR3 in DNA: TGTGCCAGCAGTAATAGCGGTCTGGGGAATGAGCAGTTCTTC.

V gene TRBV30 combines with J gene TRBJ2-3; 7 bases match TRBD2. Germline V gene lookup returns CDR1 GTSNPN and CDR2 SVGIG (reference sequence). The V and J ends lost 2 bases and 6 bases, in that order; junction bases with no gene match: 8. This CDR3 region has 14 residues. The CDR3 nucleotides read TGTGCCTGGAGTCCGGCGGGGGTCGGGGATACGCAGTATTTT. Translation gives CAWSPAGVGDTQYF.

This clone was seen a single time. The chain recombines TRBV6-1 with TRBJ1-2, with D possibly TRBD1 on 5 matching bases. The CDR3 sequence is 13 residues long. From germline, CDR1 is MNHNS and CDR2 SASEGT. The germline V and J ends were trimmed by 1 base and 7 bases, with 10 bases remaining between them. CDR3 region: CASSEGGVGGYTF. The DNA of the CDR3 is TGTGCCAGCAGTGAAGGAGGGGTAGGTGGCTACACCTTC.

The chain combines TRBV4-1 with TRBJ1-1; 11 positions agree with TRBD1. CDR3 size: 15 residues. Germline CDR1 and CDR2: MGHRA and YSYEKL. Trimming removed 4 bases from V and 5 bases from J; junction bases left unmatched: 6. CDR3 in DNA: TGCGCCAGCAGCCGAGCGGGACAGGGGGGAACTGAAGCTTTCTTT. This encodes CASSRAGQGGTEAFF.